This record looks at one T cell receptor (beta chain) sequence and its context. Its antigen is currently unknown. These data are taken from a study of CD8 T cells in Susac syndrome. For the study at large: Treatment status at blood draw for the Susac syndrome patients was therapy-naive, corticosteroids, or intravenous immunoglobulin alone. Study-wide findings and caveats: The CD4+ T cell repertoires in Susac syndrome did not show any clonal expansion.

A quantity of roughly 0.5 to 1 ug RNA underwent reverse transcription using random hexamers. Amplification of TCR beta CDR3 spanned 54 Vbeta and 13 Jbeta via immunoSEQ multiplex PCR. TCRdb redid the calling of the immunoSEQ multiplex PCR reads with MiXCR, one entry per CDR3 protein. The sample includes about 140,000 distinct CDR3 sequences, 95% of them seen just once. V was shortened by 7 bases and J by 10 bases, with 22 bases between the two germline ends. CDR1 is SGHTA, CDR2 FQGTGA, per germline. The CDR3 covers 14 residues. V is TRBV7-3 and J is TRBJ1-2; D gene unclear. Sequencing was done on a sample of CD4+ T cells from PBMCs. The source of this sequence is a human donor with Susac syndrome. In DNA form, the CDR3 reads TGTGCCAGCAAGCTTACGGCGGTAGATGAAGACTACACCTTC. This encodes CASKLTAVDEDYTF. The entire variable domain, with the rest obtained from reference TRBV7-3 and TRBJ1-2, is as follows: GAGVSQTPSNKVTEKGKYVELRCDPISGHTALYWYRQSLGQGPEFLIYFQGTGAADDSGLPNDRFFAVRPEGSVSTLKIQRTERGDSAVYLCASKLTAVDEDYTFGSGTRLTVV.